The 19 T cell receptor beta chains in this list originate from one sample, sequenced in a study of Graves' ophthalmopathy and Graves' hyperthyroidism. Amplification from RNA transcripts yielded the TCR beta CDR3 regions. An initial RT-PCR round employing HTBI primers preceded a second-round multiplex PCR. In TCRdb, the multiplex PCR reads were re-called with MiXCR into one record per CDR3 protein. The sample lists about 740,000 distinct CDR3 sequences, 40% occurring once. Sample: peripheral blood. These receptors were collected from an adult man with Graves' ophthalmopathy.

This sequence joins TRBV28 and TRBJ1-1; D is unresolved. The V and J ends lost 10 bases and 0 bases respectively, with 3 bases between them. This CDR3 spans 10 amino acids. The germline CDR1 and CDR2 sequences are MDHEN and SYDVKM. The chain's CDR3 is CATLNTEAFF. CDR3 coding DNA: TGTGCCACTCTGAACACTGAAGCTTTCTTT.

On this clonotype: The CDR3 does not close with the conserved phenylalanine or tryptophan, likely indicating a read error. This chain uses TRBV2 with TRBJ2-7, with D unclear. Germline assignment: CDR1 SNHLY and CDR2 FYNNEI. The V and J ends lost 5 bases and 1 base respectively, with 3 bases between them. The CDR3 contains 11 residues. For the CDR3, the DNA is TGTGCCAGCAGTTATTCCTACGAGCAGTACCTC. It specifies CASSYSYEQYL.

To note about this clonotype: Because it lacks the conserved phenylalanine or tryptophan at the end, this CDR3 is likely a read error. J is TRBJ2-5 and V is TRBV2, with 13 nucleotides matching TRBD2. The CDR3 totals 17 residues. Germline-derived CDR1 and CDR2 are SNHLY and FYNNEI. The V and J ends lost 6 bases and 4 bases, in that order; junction bases with no gene match: 11. This CDR3 reads CASSDWTSGGFGETQYS. CDR3 sequence (DNA): TGTGCCAGCAGCGACTGGACTAGCGGGGGATTTGGAGAGACCCAGTACTCC.

This clonotype has just a few counts. The chain carries TRBV7-9 and TRBJ2-7; the D call may be TRBD1 or TRBD2 (6 bases each). V was shortened by 1 base and J by 2 bases, with 15 bases between the two germline ends. The CDR3 sequence is 16 residues long. Looked up from germline, CDR1 is SEHNR and CDR2 is FQNEAQ (reference sequence). The DNA of the CDR3 is TGTGCCAGCAGCTTAGTCGGGGGACAAGCACCCTACGAGCAGTACTTC. This translates into CASSLVGGQAPYEQYF. The variable domain in full, with the rest retrieved from reference TRBV7-9 and TRBJ2-7, is DTGVSQNPRHKITKRGQNVTFRCDPISEHNRLYWYRQTLGQGPEFLTYFQNEAQLEKSRLLSDRFSAERPKGSFSTLEIQRTEQGDSAMYLCASSLVGGQAPYEQYFGPGTRLTVT.

V gene TRBV5-5 combines with J gene TRBJ1-2, with 7 bases that match TRBD1. V shed 6 bases and J 3 bases; nucleotides not matched to a gene: 17. The CDR3 has 17 residues. Germline V CDR1 and CDR2: SGHKS, YYEKEE (reference sequence). CDR3 nucleotide sequence: TGTGCCAGCAACTCCCCTAATTGGACAGGAGACGACTATGGCTACACCTTC. Translation: CASNSPNWTGDDYGYTF.

This sequence joins TRBV10-3 and TRBJ1-2; D unresolved. Per the germline V gene, CDR1 is ENHRY and CDR2 is SYGVKD. Trimming took 4 bases from V and 4 from J, leaving 16 bases between them. The CDR3 covers 15 residues. CDR3 amino acids: CAISASEGSGYGYTF. For the CDR3, the DNA is TGTGCCATCAGTGCTAGTGAGGGAAGCGGCTATGGCTACACCTTC.

This clonotype was picked up a small number of times. The chain has TRBV19 and TRBJ1-1; possibly TRBD1 for D (5 bases). The germline V and J ends were trimmed by 7 bases and 1 base, with 10 bases remaining between them. In germline, CDR1 is LNHDA, CDR2 SQIVND (reference sequence). There are 13 residues in the CDR3. CDR3 sequence: CASNRGSNTEAFF. The CDR3 DNA sequence: TGTGCCAGTAATCGGGGCTCGAACACTGAAGCTTTCTTT.

Of note for this clonotype: The junction differs from germline at one of its ends, possibly a read error. V gene TRBV7-9 combines with J gene TRBJ2-2, with 9 bases that match TRBD1. This CDR3 is built from 14 residues. Germline loops: CDR1 SEHNR, CDR2 FQNEAQ (reference sequence). The chain's CDR3 is CATRQGGNTGELFF. The CDR3, as DNA: TGCGCCACGCGACAGGGGGGGAACACCGGGGAGCTGTTTTTT.

This clonotype was counted ten times or more. The gene calls are TRBV12-3 or TRBV12-4 and TRBJ1-6; 7 bases match TRBD1. V shed 6 bases and J 10 bases; nucleotides not matched to a gene: 9. This CDR3 contains 14 residues. The CDR3 region is CASSLRGQESPLHF. Written as DNA, the CDR3 is TGTGCCAGCAGCCTAAGGGGGCAGGAGTCACCCCTCCACTTT.

The sample holds a few counts of this clonotype. The J gene is TRBJ1-2, the V gene TRBV6-1, with no clear D. This CDR3 comprises 13 residues. The germline V and J ends were trimmed by 5 bases and 6 bases, with 13 bases remaining between them. Germline lookup yields CDR1 MNHNS and CDR2 SASEGT. The CDR3 DNA follows: TGTGCCAGCAGTTCTGGGGATCAGAATGGCTACACCTTC. It codes for CASSSGDQNGYTF.

This clonotype was counted at least ten times. The chain combines TRBV7-9 with TRBJ1-6; TRBD1 might be the D (5 bases). Germline CDR1 is SEHNR and CDR2 is FQNEAQ (reference sequence). The CDR3 covers 15 residues. Trimming took 6 bases from V and 5 from J, leaving 14 bases between them. CDR3 residues: CASRGPGTDNSPLHF. CDR3 sequence (DNA): TGTGCCAGCAGGGGACCCGGGACGGATAATTCACCCCTCCACTTT.

This clonotype was counted between two and nine times. The chain recombines TRBV7-9 with TRBJ2-5, with D tentatively TRBD2 (5 bases). Trimming shortened V by 5 bases and J by 5 bases, and 12 bases separated the two germline ends. Germline CDR1 is SEHNR and CDR2 is FQNEAQ (reference sequence). CDR3 length: 13 amino acids. The CDR3 DNA follows: TGTGCCAGCAGCCATCCCCGCGGGGAGACCCAGTACTTC. As protein: CASSHPRGETQYF.

This clonotype was observed many times. The rearrangement links TRBV7-2 to TRBJ2-5; 9 bases align to TRBD2. CDR1 and CDR2 (germline): SGHTA, FQGNSA. This CDR3 region has 16 residues. The ends lost 6 bases at V and 5 bases at J; junction bases unmatched: 13. Written as DNA, the CDR3 is TGTGCCAGCAGGGCCGCCGGCGGGGGGGCTGGGGAGACCCAGTACTTC. Protein product: CASRAAGGGAGETQYF.

The V call is TRBV6-1, the J call TRBJ2-6; D gene uncertain. The CDR3 is 17 amino acids. Looked up from germline, CDR1 is MNHNS and CDR2 is SASEGT. Trimming took 5 bases from V and 0 from J, leaving 14 bases between them. The CDR3 reads CASSYRPGYSGANVLTF. The CDR3 region has the DNA TGTGCCAGCAGTTACCGGCCAGGTTACTCTGGGGCCAACGTCCTGACTTTC.

Turning to this clonotype: Its ends do not fully match the called genes, so a read error is possible. The V and J genes are TRBV5-1 and TRBJ2-5, with 14 bases matching TRBD2. Germline CDR1 reads SGHRS; CDR2 reads YFSETQ. The CDR3 spans 17 residues. The CDR3 reads CASSSEPGLAGVVSRNF. As DNA, the CDR3 is TGCGCCAGCAGCTCCGAACCGGGACTAGCGGGAGTAGTCAGTCGAAACTTC.

This clonotype was detected many times. The genes are TRBV29-1 and TRBJ1-2, with TRBD1 matching 8 bases. This CDR3 comprises 13 residues. Germline V lookup: CDR1 SQVTM, CDR2 ANQGSEA. V lost 3 bases, J lost 2 bases, and 2 bases stayed unmatched. The CDR3 spells CSVEGTGNYGYTF. The DNA for the CDR3 is TGCAGCGTTGAGGGGACAGGAAACTATGGCTACACCTTC.

In its sample, this clonotype was seen a few times. The chain recombines TRBV19 with TRBJ1-1; a possible D gene is TRBD1 (5 bases). The V end lost 1 base, the J end lost 5 bases, and 11 bases lay between the germline ends. Germline V CDR1 and CDR2: LNHDA, SQIVND (reference sequence). The CDR3 covers 14 residues. For the CDR3, the DNA is TGTGCCAGTAGTATAGCCTGGGGGGTTACTGAAGCTTTCTTT. Translated, it gives CASSIAWGVTEAFF.

This clonotype was counted only a few times. The chain joins TRBV7-9 to TRBJ1-2, with 12 bases matching TRBD1. The germline V gene encodes CDR1 SEHNR and CDR2 FQNEAQ (reference sequence). V shed 4 bases, J shed 2 bases, and the junction held 8 bases outside the gene matches. The CDR3 covers 17 residues. CDR3 nucleotide sequence: TGTGCCAGCAGCTCCACCCCGGGACAGGGGGCGAACTATGGCTACACCTTC. Protein product: CASSSTPGQGANYGYTF.

This clonotype was picked up many times. At one end the junction does not follow the germline gene, possibly because of a read error. This chain uses TRBV10-3 with TRBJ1-2; D ambiguous. The V gene's germline CDR1 is ENHRY and CDR2 SYGVKD. This CDR3 comprises 14 residues. The CDR3 loop reads CASSESQLRYGYTF. The CDR3 nucleotides read TGTGCCAGCAGTGAAAGTCAGCTCCGTTATGGCTACACCTTC.